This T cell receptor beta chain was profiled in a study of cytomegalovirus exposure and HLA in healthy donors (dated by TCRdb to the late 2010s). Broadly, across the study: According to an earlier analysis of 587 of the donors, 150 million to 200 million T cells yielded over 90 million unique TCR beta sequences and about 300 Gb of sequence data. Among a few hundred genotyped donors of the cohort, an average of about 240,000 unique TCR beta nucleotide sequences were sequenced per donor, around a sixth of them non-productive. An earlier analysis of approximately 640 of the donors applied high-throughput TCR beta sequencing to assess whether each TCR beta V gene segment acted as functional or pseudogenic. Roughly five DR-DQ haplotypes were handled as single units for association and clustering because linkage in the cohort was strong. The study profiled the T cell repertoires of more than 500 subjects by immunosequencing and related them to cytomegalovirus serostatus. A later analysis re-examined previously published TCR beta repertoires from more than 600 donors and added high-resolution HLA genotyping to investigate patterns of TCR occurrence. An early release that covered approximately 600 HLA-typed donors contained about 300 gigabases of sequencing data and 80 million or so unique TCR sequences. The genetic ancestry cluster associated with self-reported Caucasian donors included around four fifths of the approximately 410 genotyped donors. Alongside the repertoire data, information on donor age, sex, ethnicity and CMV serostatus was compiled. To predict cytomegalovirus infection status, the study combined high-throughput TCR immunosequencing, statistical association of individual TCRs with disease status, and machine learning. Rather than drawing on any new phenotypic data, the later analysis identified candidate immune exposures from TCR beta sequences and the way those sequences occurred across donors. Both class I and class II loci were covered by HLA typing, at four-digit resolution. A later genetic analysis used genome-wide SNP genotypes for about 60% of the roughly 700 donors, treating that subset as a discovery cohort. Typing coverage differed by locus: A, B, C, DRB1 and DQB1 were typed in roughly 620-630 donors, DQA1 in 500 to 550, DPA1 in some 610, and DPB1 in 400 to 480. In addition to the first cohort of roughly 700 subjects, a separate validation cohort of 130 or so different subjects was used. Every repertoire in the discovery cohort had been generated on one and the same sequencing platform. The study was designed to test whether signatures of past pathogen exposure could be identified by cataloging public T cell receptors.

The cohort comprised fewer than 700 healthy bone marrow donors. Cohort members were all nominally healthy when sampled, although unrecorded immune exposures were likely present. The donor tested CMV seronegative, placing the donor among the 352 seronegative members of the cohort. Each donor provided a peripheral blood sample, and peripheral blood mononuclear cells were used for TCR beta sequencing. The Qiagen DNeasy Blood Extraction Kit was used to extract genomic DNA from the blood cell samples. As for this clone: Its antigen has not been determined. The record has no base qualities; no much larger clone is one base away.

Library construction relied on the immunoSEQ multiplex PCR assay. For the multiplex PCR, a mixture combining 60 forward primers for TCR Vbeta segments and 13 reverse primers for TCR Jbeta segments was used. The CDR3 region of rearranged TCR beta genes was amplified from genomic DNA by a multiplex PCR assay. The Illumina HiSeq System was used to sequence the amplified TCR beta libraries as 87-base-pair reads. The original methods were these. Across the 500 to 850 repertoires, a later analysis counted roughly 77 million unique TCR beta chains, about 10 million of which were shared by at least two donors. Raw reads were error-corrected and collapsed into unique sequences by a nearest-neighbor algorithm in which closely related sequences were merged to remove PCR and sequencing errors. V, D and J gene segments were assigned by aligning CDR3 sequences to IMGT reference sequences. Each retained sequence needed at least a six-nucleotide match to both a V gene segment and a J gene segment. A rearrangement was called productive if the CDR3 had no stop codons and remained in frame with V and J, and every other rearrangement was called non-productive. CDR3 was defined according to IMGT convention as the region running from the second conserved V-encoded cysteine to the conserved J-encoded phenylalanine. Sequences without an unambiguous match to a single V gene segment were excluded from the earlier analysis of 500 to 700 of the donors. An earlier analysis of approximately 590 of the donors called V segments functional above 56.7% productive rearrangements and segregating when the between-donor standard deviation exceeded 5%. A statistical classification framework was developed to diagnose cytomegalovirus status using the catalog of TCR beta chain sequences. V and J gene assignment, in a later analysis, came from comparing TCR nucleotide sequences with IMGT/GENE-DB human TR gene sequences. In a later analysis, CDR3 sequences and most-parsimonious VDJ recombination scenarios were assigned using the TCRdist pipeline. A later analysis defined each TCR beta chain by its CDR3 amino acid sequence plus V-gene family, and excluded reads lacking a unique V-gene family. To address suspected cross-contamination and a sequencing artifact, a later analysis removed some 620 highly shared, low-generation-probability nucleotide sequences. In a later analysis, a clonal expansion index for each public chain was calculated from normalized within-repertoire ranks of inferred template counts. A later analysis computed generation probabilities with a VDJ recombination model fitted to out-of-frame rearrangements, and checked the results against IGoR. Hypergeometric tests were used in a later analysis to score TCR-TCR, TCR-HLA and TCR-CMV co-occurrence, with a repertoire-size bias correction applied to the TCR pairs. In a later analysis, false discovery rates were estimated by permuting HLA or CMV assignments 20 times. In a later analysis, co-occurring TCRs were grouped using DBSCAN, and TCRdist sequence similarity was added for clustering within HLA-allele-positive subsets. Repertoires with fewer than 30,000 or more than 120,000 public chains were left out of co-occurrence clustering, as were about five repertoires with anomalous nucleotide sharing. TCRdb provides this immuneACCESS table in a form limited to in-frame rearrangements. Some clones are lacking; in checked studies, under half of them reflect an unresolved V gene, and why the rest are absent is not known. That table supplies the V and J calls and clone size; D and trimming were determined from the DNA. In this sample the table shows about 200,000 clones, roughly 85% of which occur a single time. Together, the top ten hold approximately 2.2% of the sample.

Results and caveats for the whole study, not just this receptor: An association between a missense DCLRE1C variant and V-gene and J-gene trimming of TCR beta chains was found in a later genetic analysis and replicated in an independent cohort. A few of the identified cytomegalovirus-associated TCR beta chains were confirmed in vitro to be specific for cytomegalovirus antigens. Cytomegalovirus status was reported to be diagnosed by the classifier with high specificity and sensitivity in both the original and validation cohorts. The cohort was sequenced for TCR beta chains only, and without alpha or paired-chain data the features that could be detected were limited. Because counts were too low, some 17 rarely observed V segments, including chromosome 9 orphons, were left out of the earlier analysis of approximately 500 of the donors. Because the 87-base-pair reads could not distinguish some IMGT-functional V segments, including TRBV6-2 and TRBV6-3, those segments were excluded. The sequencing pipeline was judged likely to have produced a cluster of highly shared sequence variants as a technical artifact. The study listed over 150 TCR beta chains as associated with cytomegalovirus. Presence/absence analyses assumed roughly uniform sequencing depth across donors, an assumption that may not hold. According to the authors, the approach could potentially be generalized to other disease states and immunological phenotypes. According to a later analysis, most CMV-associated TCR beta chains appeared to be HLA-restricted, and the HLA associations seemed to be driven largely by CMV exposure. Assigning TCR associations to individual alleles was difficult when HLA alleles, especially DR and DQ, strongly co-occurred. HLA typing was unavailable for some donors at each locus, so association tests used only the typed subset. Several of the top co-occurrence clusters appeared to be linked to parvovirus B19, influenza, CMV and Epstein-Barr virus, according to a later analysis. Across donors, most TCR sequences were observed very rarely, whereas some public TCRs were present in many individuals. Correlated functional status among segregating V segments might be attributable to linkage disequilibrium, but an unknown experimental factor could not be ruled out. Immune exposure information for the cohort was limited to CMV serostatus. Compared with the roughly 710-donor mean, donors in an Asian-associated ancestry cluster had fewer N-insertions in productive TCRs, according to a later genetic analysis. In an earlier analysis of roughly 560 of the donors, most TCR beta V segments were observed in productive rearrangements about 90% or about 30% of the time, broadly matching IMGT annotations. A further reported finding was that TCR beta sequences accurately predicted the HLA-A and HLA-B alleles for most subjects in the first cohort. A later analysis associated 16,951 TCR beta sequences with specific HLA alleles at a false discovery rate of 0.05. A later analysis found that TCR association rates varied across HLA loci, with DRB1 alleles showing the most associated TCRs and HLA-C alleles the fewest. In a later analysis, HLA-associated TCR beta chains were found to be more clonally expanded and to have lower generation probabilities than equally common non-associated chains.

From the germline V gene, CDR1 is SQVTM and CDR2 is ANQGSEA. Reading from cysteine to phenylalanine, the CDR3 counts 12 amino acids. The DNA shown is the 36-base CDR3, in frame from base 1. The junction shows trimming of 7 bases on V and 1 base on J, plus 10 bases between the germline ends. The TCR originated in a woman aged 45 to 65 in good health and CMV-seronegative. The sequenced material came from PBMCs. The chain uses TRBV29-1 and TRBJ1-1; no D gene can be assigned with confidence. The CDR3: CSATTENTEAFF. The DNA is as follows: TGCAGCGCCACGACTGAGAACACTGAAGCTTTCTTT. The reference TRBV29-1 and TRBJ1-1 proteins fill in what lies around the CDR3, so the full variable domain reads SAVISQKPSRDICQRGTSLTIQCQVDSQVTMMFWYRQQPGQSLTLIATANQGSEATYESGFVIDKFPISRPNLTFSTLTVSNMSPEDSSIYLCSATTENTEAFFGQGTRLTVV.